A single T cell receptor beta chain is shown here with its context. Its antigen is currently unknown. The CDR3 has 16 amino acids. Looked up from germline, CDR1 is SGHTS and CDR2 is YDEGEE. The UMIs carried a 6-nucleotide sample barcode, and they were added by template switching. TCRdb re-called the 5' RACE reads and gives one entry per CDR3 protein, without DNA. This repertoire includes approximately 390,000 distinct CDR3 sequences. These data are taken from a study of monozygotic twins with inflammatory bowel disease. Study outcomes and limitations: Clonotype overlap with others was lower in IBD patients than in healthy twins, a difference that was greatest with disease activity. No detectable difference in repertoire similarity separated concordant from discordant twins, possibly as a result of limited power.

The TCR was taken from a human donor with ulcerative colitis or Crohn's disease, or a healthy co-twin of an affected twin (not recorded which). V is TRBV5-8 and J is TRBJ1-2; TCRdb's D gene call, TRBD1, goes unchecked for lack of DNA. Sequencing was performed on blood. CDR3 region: CASPANGADRVYGYTF.